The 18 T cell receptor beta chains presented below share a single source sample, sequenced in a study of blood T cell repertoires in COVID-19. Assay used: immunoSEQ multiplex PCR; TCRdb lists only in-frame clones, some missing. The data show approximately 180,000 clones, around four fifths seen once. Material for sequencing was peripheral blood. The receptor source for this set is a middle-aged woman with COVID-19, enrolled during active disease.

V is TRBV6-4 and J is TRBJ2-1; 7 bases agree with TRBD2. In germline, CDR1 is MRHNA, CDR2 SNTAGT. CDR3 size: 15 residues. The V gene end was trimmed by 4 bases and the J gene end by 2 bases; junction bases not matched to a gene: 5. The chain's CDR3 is CASSGDGGAYNEQFF. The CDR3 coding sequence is TGTGCCAGCAGTGGGGATGGGGGGGCCTACAATGAGCAGTTCTTC.

The CDR3 is CASSLRVTWAFF. The CDR3 nucleotides read TGTGCCAGCAGTTTACGGGTGACCTGGGCTTTCTTT. The chain uses TRBV2 and TRBJ1-1; D not resolved. The CDR3 loop spans 12 amino acids. The V end was cut by 5 bases, the J end by 11 bases, with 15 bases between. Per germline, CDR1 SNHLY and CDR2 FYNNEI. The whole variable domain, remainder taken from reference TRBV2 and TRBJ1-1, is EPEVTQTPSHQVTQMGQEVILRCVPISNHLYFYWYRQILGQKVEFLVSFYNNEISEKSEIFDDQFSVERPDGSNFTLKIRSTKLEDSAMYFCASSLRVTWAFFGQGTRLTVV.

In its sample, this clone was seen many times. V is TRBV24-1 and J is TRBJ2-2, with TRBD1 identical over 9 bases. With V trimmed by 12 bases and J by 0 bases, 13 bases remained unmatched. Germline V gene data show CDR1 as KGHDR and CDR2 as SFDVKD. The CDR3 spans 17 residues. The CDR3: CAASPGTGRPNTGELFF. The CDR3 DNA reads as TGTGCCGCTTCCCCGGGGACAGGGAGGCCGAACACCGGGGAGCTGTTTTTT.

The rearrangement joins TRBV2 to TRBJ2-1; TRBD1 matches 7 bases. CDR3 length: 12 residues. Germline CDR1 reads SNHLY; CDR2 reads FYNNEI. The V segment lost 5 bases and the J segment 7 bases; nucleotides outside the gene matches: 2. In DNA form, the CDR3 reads TGTGCCAGCAGTTCACAGGGGAATGAGCAGTTCTTC. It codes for CASSSQGNEQFF.

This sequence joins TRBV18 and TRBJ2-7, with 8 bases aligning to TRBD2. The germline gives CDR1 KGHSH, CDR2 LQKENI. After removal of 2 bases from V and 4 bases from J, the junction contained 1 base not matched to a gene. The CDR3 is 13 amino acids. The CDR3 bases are TGTGCCAGCTCACCAGGCGGGAGGTACGAGCAGTACTTC. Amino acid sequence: CASSPGGRYEQYF.

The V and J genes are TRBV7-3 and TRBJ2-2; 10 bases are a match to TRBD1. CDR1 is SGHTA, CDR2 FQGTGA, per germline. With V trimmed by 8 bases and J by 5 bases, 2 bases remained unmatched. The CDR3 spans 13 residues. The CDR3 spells CASGQGVTGELFF. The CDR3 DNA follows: TGTGCCAGCGGACAGGGGGTGACCGGGGAGCTGTTTTTT.

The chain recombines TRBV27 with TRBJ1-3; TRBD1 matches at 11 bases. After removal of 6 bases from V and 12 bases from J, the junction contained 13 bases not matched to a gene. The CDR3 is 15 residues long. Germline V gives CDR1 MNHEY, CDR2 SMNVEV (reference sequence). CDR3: CASSPMGTGGPSIYF. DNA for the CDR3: TGTGCCAGCAGCCCTATGGGGACAGGGGGGCCCAGCATATATTTT.

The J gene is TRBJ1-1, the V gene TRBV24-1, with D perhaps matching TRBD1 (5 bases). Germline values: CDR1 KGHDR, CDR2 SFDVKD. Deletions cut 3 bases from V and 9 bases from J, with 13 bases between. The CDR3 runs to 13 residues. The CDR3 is CATSDPGGAKAFF. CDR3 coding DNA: TGTGCCACCAGTGATCCGGGGGGAGCTAAAGCTTTCTTT.

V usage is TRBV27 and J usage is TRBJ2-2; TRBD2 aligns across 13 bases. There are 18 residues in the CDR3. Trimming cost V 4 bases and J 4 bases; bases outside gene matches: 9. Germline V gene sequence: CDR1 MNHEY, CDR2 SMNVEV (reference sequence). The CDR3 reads CASSSPTSGRTITGELFF. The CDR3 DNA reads TGTGCCAGCAGTTCCCCGACTAGCGGGAGGACGATCACCGGGGAGCTGTTTTTT.

CDR3 bases: TGTGCCAGCAGTTACTCACAGGGGAGTAGGAATGGCTACACCTTC. Protein product: CASSYSQGSRNGYTF. The chain recombines TRBV28 with TRBJ1-2; 7 nucleotides line up with TRBD1. CDR1 is MDHEN, CDR2 SYDVKM, per germline. This CDR3 has 15 amino acids. V trimming: 4 bases; J trimming: 6 bases; junction bases outside the gene matches: 11.

In DNA form, the CDR3 reads TGCGCCAGCAGCCGTGGGACTAGCGGGAGGGCCGAGACCCAGTACTTC. Its protein product is CASSRGTSGRAETQYF. The chain recombines TRBV5-1 with TRBJ2-5; 16 positions agree with TRBD2. The CDR3 contains 16 residues. Germline V gene data show CDR1 as SGHRS and CDR2 as YFSETQ. V shed 4 bases, J shed 5 bases, and the junction held 5 bases outside the gene matches.

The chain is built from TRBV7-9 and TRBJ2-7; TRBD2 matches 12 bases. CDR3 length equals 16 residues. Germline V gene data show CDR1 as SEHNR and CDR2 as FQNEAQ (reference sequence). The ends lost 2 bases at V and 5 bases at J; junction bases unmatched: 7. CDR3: CASSLPTSGRTDEQYF. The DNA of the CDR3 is TGTGCCAGCAGCTTACCAACTAGCGGGAGGACCGACGAGCAGTACTTC.

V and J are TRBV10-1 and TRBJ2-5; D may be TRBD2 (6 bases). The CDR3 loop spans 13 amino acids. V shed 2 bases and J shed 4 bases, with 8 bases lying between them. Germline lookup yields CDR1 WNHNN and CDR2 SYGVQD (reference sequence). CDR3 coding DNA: TGCGCCAGCAGTGAGAGCGGGCGAGAGACCCAGTACTTC. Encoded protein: CASSESGRETQYF.

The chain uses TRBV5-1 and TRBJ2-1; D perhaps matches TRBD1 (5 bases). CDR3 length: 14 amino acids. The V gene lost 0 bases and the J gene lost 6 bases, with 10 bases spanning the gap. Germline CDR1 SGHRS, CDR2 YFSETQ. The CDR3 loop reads CASSLGGVTNEQFF. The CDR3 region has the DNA TGCGCCAGCAGCTTGGGGGGCGTCACCAATGAGCAGTTCTTC.

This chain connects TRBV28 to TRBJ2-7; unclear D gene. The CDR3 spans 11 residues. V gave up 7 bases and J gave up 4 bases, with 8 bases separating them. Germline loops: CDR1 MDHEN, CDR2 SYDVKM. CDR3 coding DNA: TGTGCCAGCACCTCTAGGTACGAGCAGTACTTC. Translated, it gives CASTSRYEQYF.

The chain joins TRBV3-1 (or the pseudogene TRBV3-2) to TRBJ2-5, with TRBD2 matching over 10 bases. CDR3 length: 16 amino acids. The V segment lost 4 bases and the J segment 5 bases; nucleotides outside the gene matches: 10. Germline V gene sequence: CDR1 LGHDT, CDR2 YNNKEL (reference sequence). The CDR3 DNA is TGTGCCAGCAGCCCTGCCAGCGGGGGGGCTGGGGAGACCCAGTACTTC. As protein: CASSPASGGAGETQYF.

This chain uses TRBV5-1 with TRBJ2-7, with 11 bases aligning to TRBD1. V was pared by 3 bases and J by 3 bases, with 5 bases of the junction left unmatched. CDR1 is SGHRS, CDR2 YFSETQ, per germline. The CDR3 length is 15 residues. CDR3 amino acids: CASSSRDRGIYEQYF. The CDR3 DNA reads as TGCGCCAGCAGCTCCCGGGACAGGGGGATCTACGAGCAGTACTTC.

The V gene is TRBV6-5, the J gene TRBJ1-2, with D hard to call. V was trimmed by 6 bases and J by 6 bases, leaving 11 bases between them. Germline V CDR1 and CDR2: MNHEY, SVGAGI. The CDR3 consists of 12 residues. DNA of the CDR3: TGTGCCAGCAGGGAGACGGCTGATGGCTACACCTTC. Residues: CASRETADGYTF.